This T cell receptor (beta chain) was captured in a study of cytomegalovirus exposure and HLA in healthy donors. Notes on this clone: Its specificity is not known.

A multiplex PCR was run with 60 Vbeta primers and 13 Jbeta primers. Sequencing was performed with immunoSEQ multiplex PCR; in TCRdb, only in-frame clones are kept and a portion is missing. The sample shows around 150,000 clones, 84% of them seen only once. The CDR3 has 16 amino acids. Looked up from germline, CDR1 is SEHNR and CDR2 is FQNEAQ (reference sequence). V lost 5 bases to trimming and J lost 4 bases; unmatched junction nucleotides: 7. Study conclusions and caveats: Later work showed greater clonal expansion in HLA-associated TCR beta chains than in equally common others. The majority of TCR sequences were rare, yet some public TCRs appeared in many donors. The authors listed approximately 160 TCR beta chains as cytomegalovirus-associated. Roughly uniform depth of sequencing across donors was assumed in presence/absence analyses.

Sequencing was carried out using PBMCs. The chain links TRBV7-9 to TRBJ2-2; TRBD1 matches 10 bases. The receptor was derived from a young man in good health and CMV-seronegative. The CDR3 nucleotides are TGTGCCAGCAGCGGACCGGGACAGGGGAGCACCGGGGAGCTGTTTTTT. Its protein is CASSGPGQGSTGELFF.